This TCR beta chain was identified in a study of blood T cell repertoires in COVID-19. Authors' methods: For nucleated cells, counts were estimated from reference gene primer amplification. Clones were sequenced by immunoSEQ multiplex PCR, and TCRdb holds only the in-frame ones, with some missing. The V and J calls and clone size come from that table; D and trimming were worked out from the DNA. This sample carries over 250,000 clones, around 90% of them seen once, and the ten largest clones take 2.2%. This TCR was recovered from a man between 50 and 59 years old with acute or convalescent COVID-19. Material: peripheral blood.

CDR3 nucleotide sequence: TGCGCCAGCAGCTTTGGGCCGACGGGGGCAGATACGCAGTATTTT. Encoded protein: CASSFGPTGADTQYF. The rearrangement uses TRBV5-1 and TRBJ2-3; weak D call: TRBD2 (6 bases). Germline lookup yields CDR1 SGHRS and CDR2 YFSETQ. Trimming removed 2 bases from V and 4 bases from J, with 14 bases in between. There are 15 residues in the CDR3.